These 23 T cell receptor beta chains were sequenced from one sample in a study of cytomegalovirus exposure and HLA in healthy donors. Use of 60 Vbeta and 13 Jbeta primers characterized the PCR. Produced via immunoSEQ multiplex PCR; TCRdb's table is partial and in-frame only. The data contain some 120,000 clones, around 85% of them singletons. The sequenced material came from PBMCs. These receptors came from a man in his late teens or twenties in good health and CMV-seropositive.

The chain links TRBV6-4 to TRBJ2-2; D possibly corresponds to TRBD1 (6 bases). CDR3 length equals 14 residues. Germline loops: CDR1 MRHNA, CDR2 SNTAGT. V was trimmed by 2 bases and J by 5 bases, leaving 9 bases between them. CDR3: CASSDTGQTGELFF. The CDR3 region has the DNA TGTGCCAGCAGTGACACCGGACAGACCGGGGAGCTGTTTTTT.

CDR3 residues: CASSPPGAGRKETQYF. The DNA of the CDR3 is TGTGCCAGCAGCCCCCCTGGGGCGGGGAGGAAAGAGACCCAGTACTTC. This chain joins TRBV9 and TRBJ2-5; TRBD2 might be the D (6 bases). Germline CDR1 is SGDLS and CDR2 is YYNGEE. V was shortened by 4 bases and J by 3 bases, with 19 bases between the two germline ends. This CDR3 is 16 amino acids long.

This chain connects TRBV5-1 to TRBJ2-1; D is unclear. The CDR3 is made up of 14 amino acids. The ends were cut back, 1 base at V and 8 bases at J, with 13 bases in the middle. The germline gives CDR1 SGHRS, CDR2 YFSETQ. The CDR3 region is CASSLNLGLDEQFF. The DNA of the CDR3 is TGCGCCAGCAGCTTGAACCTCGGTTTGGATGAGCAGTTCTTC.

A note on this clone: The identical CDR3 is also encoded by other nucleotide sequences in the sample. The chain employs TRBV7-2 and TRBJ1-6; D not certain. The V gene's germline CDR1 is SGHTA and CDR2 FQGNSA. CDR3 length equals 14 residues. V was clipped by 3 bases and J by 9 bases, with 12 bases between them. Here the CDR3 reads CASSLRGTGSPLHF. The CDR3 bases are TGTGCCAGCAGCTTGCGGGGTACCGGTTCACCCCTCCACTTT.

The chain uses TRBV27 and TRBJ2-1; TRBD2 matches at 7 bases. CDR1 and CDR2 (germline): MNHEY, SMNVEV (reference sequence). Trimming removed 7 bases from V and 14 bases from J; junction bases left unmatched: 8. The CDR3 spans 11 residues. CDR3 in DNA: TGTGCCAGCACCTCCGCGGGAGAGAAGTTCTTC. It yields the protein CASTSAGEKFF.

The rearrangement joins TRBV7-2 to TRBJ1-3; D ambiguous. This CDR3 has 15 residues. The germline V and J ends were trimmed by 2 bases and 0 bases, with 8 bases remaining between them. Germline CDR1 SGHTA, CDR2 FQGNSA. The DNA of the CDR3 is TGTGCCAGCAGCTTATCCGGGGTCTCTGGAAACACCATATATTTT. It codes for CASSLSGVSGNTIYF.

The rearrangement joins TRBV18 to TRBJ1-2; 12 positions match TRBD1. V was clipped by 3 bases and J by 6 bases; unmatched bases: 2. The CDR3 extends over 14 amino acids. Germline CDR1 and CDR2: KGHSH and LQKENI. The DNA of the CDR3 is TGTGCCAGCTCACCGGGACAGGGGGCTGATGGCTACACCTTC. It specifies CASSPGQGADGYTF.

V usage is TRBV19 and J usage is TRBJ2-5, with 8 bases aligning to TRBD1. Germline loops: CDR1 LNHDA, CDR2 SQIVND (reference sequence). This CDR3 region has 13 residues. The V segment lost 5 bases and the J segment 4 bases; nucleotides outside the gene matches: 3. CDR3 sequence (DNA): TGTGCCAGTAGTTCGGACAGGGCAGAGACCCAGTACTTC. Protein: CASSSDRAETQYF.

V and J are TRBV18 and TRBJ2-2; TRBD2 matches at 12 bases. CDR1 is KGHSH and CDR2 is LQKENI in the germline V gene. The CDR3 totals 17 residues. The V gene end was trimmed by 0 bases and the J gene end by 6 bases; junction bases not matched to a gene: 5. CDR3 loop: CASSPPRLAGAPGELFF. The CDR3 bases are TGTGCCAGCTCACCACCGAGACTAGCGGGAGCTCCCGGGGAGCTGTTTTTT.

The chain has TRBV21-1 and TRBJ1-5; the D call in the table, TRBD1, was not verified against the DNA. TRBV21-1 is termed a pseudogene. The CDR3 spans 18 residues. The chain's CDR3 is CASSKAYSGGWSNQPQHF. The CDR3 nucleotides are TGTGCCAGCAGCAAAGCTTATTCAGGGGGCTGGAGCAATCAGCCCCAGCATTTT.

CDR3 in DNA: TGTGCCAGCAGCTTTAGGCAGGGGGATCGCTCTGGAAACACCATATATTTT. This translates into CASSFRQGDRSGNTIYF. This chain connects TRBV7-8 to TRBJ1-3, with 7 bases fitting TRBD1. CDR3 size: 17 residues. Losses at the gene ends were 3 bases for V and 0 bases for J; bases not matched to a gene: 8. The V gene's germline CDR1 is SGHVS and CDR2 FQNEAQ.

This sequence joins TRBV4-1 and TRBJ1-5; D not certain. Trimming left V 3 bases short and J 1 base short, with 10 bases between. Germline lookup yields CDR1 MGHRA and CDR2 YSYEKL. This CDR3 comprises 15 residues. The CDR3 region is CASSHGVGSNQPQHF. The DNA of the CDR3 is TGCGCCAGCAGCCACGGGGTCGGAAGCAATCAGCCCCAGCATTTT.

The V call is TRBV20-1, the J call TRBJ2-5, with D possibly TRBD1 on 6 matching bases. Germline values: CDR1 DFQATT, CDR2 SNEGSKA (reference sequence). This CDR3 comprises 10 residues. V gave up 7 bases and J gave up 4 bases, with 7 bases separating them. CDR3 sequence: CSVGGETQYF. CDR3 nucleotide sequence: TGCAGTGTAGGGGGAGAGACCCAGTACTTC.

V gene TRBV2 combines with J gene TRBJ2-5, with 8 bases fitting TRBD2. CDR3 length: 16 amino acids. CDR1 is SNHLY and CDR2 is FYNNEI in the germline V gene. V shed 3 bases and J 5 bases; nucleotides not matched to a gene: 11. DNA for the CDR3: TGTGCCAGCAGTGAGGGTCTACGGGGGGGCCTGGAGACCCAGTACTTC. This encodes CASSEGLRGGLETQYF.

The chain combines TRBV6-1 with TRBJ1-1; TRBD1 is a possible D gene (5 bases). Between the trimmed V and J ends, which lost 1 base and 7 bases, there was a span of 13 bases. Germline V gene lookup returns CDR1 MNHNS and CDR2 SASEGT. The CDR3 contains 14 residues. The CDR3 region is CASSEGGGIYEAFF. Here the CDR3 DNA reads TGTGCCAGCAGTGAAGGGGGGGGGATATATGAAGCTTTCTTT.

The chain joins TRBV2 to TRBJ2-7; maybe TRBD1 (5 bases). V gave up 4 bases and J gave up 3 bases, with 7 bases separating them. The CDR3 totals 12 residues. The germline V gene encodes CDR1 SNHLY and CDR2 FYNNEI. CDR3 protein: CASSGQGYEQYF. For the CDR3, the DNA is TGTGCCAGCAGTGGCCAGGGCTACGAGCAGTACTTC.

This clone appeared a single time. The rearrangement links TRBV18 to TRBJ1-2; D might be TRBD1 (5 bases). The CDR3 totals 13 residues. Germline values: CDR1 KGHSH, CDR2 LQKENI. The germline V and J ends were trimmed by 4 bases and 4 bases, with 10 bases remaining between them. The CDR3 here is CASSRQGPYGYTF. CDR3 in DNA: TGTGCCAGCTCACGGCAGGGTCCCTATGGCTACACCTTC.

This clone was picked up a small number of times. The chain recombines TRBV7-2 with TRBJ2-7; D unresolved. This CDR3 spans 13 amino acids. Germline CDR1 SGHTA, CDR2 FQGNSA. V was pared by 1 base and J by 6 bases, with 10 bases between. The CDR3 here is CASSLGRALEQYF. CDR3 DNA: TGTGCCAGCAGCTTAGGTCGCGCCCTCGAGCAGTACTTC.

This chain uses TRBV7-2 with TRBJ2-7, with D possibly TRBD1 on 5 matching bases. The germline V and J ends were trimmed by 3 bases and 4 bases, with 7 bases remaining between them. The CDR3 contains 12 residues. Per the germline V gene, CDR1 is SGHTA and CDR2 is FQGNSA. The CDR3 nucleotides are TGTGCCAGCAGCTTCGACAGTTACGAGCAGTACTTC. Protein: CASSFDSYEQYF.

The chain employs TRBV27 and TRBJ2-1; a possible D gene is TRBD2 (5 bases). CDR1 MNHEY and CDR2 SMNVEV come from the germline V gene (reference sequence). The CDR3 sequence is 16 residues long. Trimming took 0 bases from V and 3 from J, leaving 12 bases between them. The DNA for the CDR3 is TGTGCCAGCAGTTTATCGACGGGGATGGGCTACAATGAGCAGTTCTTC. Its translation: CASSLSTGMGYNEQFF.

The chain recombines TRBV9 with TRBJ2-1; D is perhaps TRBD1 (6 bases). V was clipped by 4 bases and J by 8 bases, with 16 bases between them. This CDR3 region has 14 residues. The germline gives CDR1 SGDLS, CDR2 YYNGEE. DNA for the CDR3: TGTGCCAGCAGCTCGGGACAAGGGTACGATGAGCAGTTCTTC. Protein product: CASSSGQGYDEQFF.

This CDR3 is CAISVGDNSPLHF. The CDR3, as DNA: TGTGCCATCAGTGTAGGGGATAATTCACCCCTCCACTTT. This chain links TRBV10-3 with TRBJ1-6; the D gene is possibly TRBD1 (5 bases). Trimming removed 4 bases at V and 5 bases at J, with 6 bases between. This CDR3 has 13 residues. Germline lookup yields CDR1 ENHRY and CDR2 SYGVKD.

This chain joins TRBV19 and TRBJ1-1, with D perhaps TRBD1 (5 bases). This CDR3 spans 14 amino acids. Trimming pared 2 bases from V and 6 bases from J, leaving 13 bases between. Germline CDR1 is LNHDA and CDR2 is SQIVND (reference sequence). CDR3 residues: CASSITTDTSEAFF. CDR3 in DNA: TGTGCCAGTAGTATAACCACGGACACTTCTGAAGCTTTCTTT.